The 28 T cell receptor beta chains below were found in one sample sequenced in a study of blood T cell repertoires in COVID-19. Assay: immunoSEQ multiplex PCR; the TCRdb copy retains only in-frame clones and omits some. The repertoire has approximately 130,000 clones, 80% to 90% of them found once; the top ten carry around 13%. The sample consisted of peripheral blood. All receptors derive from a human donor in a cohort sampled during active COVID-19.

This clone occurred a few times. The genes are TRBV5-1 and TRBJ1-2, with D possibly TRBD1 on 5 matching bases. V lost 4 bases and J lost 7, with 17 bases in between. The CDR3 totals 14 residues. Per germline, CDR1 SGHRS and CDR2 YFSETQ. In DNA form, the CDR3 reads TGCGCCAGCAGCACCGGGACTTCTCCGCCTGGCTACACCTTC. This gives the protein CASSTGTSPPGYTF.

V gene TRBV6-5 combines with J gene TRBJ2-3; D is possibly TRBD1 (5 bases). The V and J ends lost 2 bases and 6 bases respectively, with 12 bases between them. Germline CDR1 reads MNHEY; CDR2 reads SVGAGI. This CDR3 region has 14 residues. CDR3 residues: CASSYLPAGDTQYF. CDR3 in DNA: TGTGCCAGCAGTTACCTTCCAGCAGGGGATACGCAGTATTTT.

This chain connects TRBV6-5 to TRBJ1-6, with D tentatively TRBD1 (6 bases). The V gene's germline CDR1 is MNHEY and CDR2 SVGAGI. The CDR3 runs to 16 residues. The V gene lost 4 bases and the J gene lost 11 bases, with 21 bases spanning the gap. For the CDR3, the DNA is TGTGCCAGCAGTTCCCAGGGGTCCCCCCTCAATACACCCCTCCACTTT. This gives the protein CASSSQGSPLNTPLHF.

The chain uses TRBV5-8 and TRBJ2-1; D perhaps matches TRBD1 (7 bases). The CDR3 contains 14 residues. The ends were cut back, 7 bases at V and 3 bases at J, with 14 bases in the middle. CDR1 and CDR2 (germline): SGHTS, YDEGEE. The CDR3, as DNA: TGTGCCAGCCGCCGCGGGACAGACTACAATGAGCAGTTCTTC. Amino acid sequence: CASRRGTDYNEQFF. Supplemented by reference TRBV5-8 and TRBJ2-1, the full variable domain reads EAGVTQSPTHLIKTRGQQATLRCSPISGHTSVYWYQQALGLGLQFLLWYDEGEERNRGNFPPRFSGRQFPNYSSELNVNALELEDSALYLCASRRGTDYNEQFFGPGTRLTVL.

This clone was counted between two and nine times. This chain links TRBV14 with TRBJ2-1; D is uncertain. V shed 4 bases and J shed 0 bases, with 10 bases lying between them. The CDR3 sequence is 15 residues long. CDR1 is SGHDN, CDR2 FVKESK, per germline. The CDR3: CASSRTVSSYNEQFF. CDR3 sequence (DNA): TGTGCCAGCAGCCGCACAGTGAGCTCCTACAATGAGCAGTTCTTC.

The chain joins TRBV5-1 to TRBJ2-5, with D perhaps TRBD2 (5 bases). Trimming took 0 bases from V and 2 from J, leaving 11 bases between them. From germline, CDR1 is SGHRS and CDR2 YFSETQ. The CDR3 has 15 residues. CDR3 protein: CASSLGGWRQETQYF. CDR3 sequence (DNA): TGCGCCAGCAGCTTGGGAGGCTGGAGGCAAGAGACCCAGTACTTC. Full variable domain (outside the CDR3, taken from reference TRBV5-1 and TRBJ2-5): KAGVTQTPRYLIKTRGQQVTLSCSPISGHRSVSWYQQTPGQGLQFLFEYFSETQRNKGNFPGRFSGRQFSNSRSEMNVSTLELGDSALYLCASSLGGWRQETQYFGPGTRLLVL.

This clone was seen only a few times. The chain is built from TRBV6-6 and TRBJ1-5; D gene uncertain. This CDR3 spans 13 amino acids. Germline assignment: CDR1 MNHNY and CDR2 SVGAGI (reference sequence). Deletions cut 7 bases from V and 1 base from J, with 8 bases between. DNA of the CDR3: TGTGCCAGCACGCCGGGGAGCAATCAGCCCCAGCATTTT. Translation gives CASTPGSNQPQHF.

The V gene is TRBV5-4, the J gene TRBJ1-2, with TRBD1 as a possible D gene (6 bases). The CDR3 covers 14 residues. Trimming removed 4 bases at V and 3 bases at J, with 13 bases between. The germline gives CDR1 SGHNT, CDR2 YYREEE (reference sequence). The CDR3 DNA is TGTGCCAGCAGCGAAGAACAGGGTGACTATGGCTACACCTTC. This sequence encodes CASSEEQGDYGYTF.

This sequence joins TRBV10-2 and TRBJ2-1; weak D call: TRBD2 (5 bases). Germline V CDR1 and CDR2: WSHSY, SAAADI. This CDR3 spans 11 amino acids. Trimming pared 11 bases from V and 5 bases from J, leaving 10 bases between. The CDR3: CAGLRDNEQFF. CDR3 bases: TGCGCCGGACTTAGGGACAATGAGCAGTTCTTC.

This clone appeared a few times. The rearrangement uses TRBV6-5 and TRBJ1-5; D remains ambiguous. Germline CDR1 and CDR2: MNHEY and SVGAGI. V lost 6 bases to trimming and J lost 0 bases, with 9 bases between them. The length of the CDR3 is 14 residues. Here the CDR3 DNA reads TGTGCCAGCAGGTCTAGGTATAGCAATCAGCCCCAGCATTTT. It yields the protein CASRSRYSNQPQHF.

This clone occurred once. The V gene is TRBV27, the J gene TRBJ2-7; a weak D match, TRBD1 (6 bases). V was trimmed by 8 bases and J by 2 bases, leaving 13 bases between them. The length of the CDR3 is 13 residues. Germline V gives CDR1 MNHEY, CDR2 SMNVEV (reference sequence). This CDR3 reads CASAKTGTYEQYF. In DNA, the CDR3 is TGTGCCAGCGCCAAGACAGGAACCTACGAGCAGTACTTC.

J is TRBJ2-5 and V is TRBV5-6; 8 bases line up with TRBD1. V was clipped by 4 bases and J by 7 bases; unmatched bases: 9. The CDR3 loop spans 14 amino acids. Germline-derived CDR1 and CDR2 are SGHDT and YYEEEE. In DNA, the CDR3 is TGTGCCAGCAGCAGGGGACAGGAACTGGGGACCCAGTACTTC. This sequence encodes CASSRGQELGTQYF. The full variable domain, its missing parts supplied by reference TRBV5-6 and TRBJ2-5, is DAGVTQSPTHLIKTRGQQVTLRCSPKSGHDTVSWYQQALGQGPQFIFQYYEEEERQRGNFPDRFSGHQFPNYSSELNVNALLLGDSALYLCASSRGQELGTQYFGPGTRLLVL.

The J gene is TRBJ1-2, the V gene TRBV4-1; no clear D gene. Germline V gives CDR1 MGHRA, CDR2 YSYEKL. Trimming removed 1 base from V and 6 bases from J, with 9 bases in between. The CDR3 covers 13 residues. This CDR3 reads CASSQAGWHGYTF. In DNA, the CDR3 is TGCGCCAGCAGCCAAGCAGGTTGGCATGGCTACACCTTC.

This clone was recorded once. The gene calls are TRBV19 and TRBJ1-5; 10 nucleotides line up with TRBD1. Germline V gene lookup returns CDR1 LNHDA and CDR2 SQIVND (reference sequence). This CDR3 comprises 16 residues. Trimming removed 4 bases from V and 5 bases from J; junction bases left unmatched: 8. CDR3 sequence: CASSTHGQGGYQPQHF. CDR3 DNA sequence: TGTGCCAGTAGTACCCACGGACAGGGGGGGTATCAGCCCCAGCATTTT.

With regard to this clone: This specimen includes other DNA sequences encoding the same CDR3. This chain connects TRBV4-2 to TRBJ1-6; the match to TRBD1 covers 7 bases. The V segment lost 0 bases and the J segment 6 bases; nucleotides outside the gene matches: 2. The germline CDR1 and CDR2 sequences are LGHNA and YNFKEQ. There are 15 residues in the CDR3. The CDR3 is CASSQEQGSNSPLHF. The CDR3 region has the DNA TGTGCCAGCAGCCAAGAACAGGGGAGTAATTCACCCCTCCACTTT.

This clone was counted once. This chain joins TRBV7-6 and TRBJ2-1, with 8 bases identical to TRBD2. V trimming: 2 bases; J trimming: 10 bases; junction bases outside the gene matches: 10. Germline V gene lookup returns CDR1 SGHVS and CDR2 FNYEAQ. This CDR3 contains 15 residues. CDR3 sequence (DNA): TGTGCCAGCAGCTTAATTGCCGGCGGGGGGAAGGAGCAGTTCTTC. Translation gives CASSLIAGGGKEQFF.

The V gene is TRBV6-5, the J gene TRBJ1-1; maybe TRBD1 (6 bases). CDR3 length: 16 residues. Trimming cost V 0 bases and J 2 bases, with 13 bases left between them. Germline V gene data show CDR1 as MNHEY and CDR2 as SVGAGI. The CDR3 region has the DNA TGTGCCAGCAGTTACTCGATGAACAGGGCCAACACTGAAGCTTTCTTT. Amino acid sequence: CASSYSMNRANTEAFF.

This clone showed up just once. The CDR3 DNA sequence: TGTGCCAGCAGCCGTTGGACAGGGGGCAATTCACCCCTCCACTTT. It translates to CASSRWTGGNSPLHF. The V call is TRBV5-6, the J call TRBJ1-6; 11 bases map to TRBD1. The trim removed 4 bases at V and 7 bases at J, leaving 4 bases unmatched. Germline V CDR1 and CDR2: SGHDT, YYEEEE. The CDR3 runs to 15 residues.

The rearrangement joins TRBV19 to TRBJ1-5; possibly TRBD1 for D (5 bases). This CDR3 contains 13 residues. V was cut by 3 bases and J by 9 bases, with 12 bases left in between. The germline V gene has CDR1 LNHDA and CDR2 SQIVND (reference sequence). The CDR3 loop reads CASSISREGPQHF. The CDR3 DNA is TGTGCCAGTAGTATTTCCAGGGAGGGGCCCCAGCATTTT.

V usage is TRBV3-1 (or the pseudogene TRBV3-2) and J usage is TRBJ1-1; possible D gene TRBD1, 5 bases. The V gene's germline CDR1 is LGHDT and CDR2 YNNKEL (reference sequence). Trimming pared 3 bases from V and 5 bases from J, leaving 7 bases between. The CDR3 consists of 12 residues. The CDR3 DNA follows: TGTGCCAGCAGCCAGGGGCGAACTGAAGCTTTCTTT. It is translated as CASSQGRTEAFF.

The chain uses TRBV5-4 and TRBJ1-6, with D hard to call. The CDR3 loop spans 14 amino acids. Germline V gene lookup returns CDR1 SGHNT and CDR2 YYREEE (reference sequence). Trimming pared 4 bases from V and 0 bases from J, leaving 5 bases between. The CDR3 spells CASSTGSYNSPLHF. The DNA of the CDR3 is TGTGCCAGCAGCACGGGCTCCTATAATTCACCCCTCCACTTT.

The chain joins TRBV2 to TRBJ1-5; D unclear. Trimming removed 0 bases from V and 2 bases from J, with 20 bases in between. This CDR3 comprises 19 residues. Germline V CDR1 and CDR2: SNHLY, FYNNEI. The CDR3 spells CASSEANLDPDGGNQPQHF. DNA for the CDR3: TGTGCCAGCAGTGAAGCGAACCTGGACCCCGACGGGGGCAATCAGCCCCAGCATTTT.

V and J are TRBV5-4 and TRBJ1-4; D remains ambiguous. Trimming shortened V by 1 base and J by 7 bases, and 8 bases separated the two germline ends. The germline V gene has CDR1 SGHNT and CDR2 YYREEE (reference sequence). The CDR3 sequence is 13 residues long. CDR3 nucleotides: TGTGCCAGCAGCTTGAAACTGAGTGAAAAACTGTTTTTT. This codes for CASSLKLSEKLFF.

The CDR3 is CAWNGGTYNEQFF. DNA of the CDR3: TGTGCCTGGAACGGGGGGACCTACAATGAGCAGTTCTTC. This sequence joins TRBV30 and TRBJ2-1, with 7 bases identical to TRBD2. Germline-derived CDR1 and CDR2 are GTSNPN and SVGIG (reference sequence). This CDR3 is built from 13 residues. The ends lost 4 bases at V and 2 bases at J; junction bases unmatched: 2.

The table lists this clone with a few counts. The chain has TRBV19 and TRBJ2-1; 8 bases map to TRBD2. V gave up 3 bases and J gave up 0 bases; unmatched junction bases: 1. The CDR3 has 15 amino acids. Germline CDR1 is LNHDA and CDR2 is SQIVND (reference sequence). The CDR3 sequence is CASSIGTSSYNEQFF. Here the CDR3 DNA reads TGTGCCAGTAGTATCGGGACTAGCTCCTACAATGAGCAGTTCTTC.

The chain combines TRBV6-5 with TRBJ1-1; D gene uncertain. CDR3 length: 14 residues. V was shortened by 6 bases and J by 7 bases, with 18 bases between the two germline ends. The germline gives CDR1 MNHEY, CDR2 SVGAGI. The CDR3 region is CASRSGDWAGEAFF. The CDR3 DNA follows: TGTGCCAGCAGGTCCGGGGATTGGGCCGGTGAAGCTTTCTTT.

The gene calls are TRBV11-2 and TRBJ1-5, with 7 bases that match TRBD1. The V segment lost 5 bases and the J segment 7 bases; nucleotides outside the gene matches: 11. The CDR3 runs 15 residues. From germline, CDR1 is SGHAT and CDR2 FQNNGV. The CDR3 bases are TGTGCCAGCAGCCTCGAAGGGGGCGCAGGCCAGCCCCAGCATTTT. This translates into CASSLEGGAGQPQHF.

This chain connects TRBV6-1 to TRBJ1-5, with TRBD1 matching over 8 bases. The CDR3 totals 16 residues. The V and J ends lost 0 bases and 6 bases, in that order; junction bases with no gene match: 7. Germline values: CDR1 MNHNS, CDR2 SASEGT. CDR3 sequence: CASSEAPRGPLQPQHF. CDR3 sequence (DNA): TGTGCCAGCAGTGAAGCGCCCAGGGGGCCCCTTCAGCCCCAGCATTTT.